This passage covers 15 T cell receptor beta chains from one sample sequenced in a study of T cells in tumors after PD-1 blockade. The protocol was immunoSEQ multiplex PCR, while the TCRdb copy is restricted to in-frame clones and leaves out a portion. The sample holds 45,000 to 60,000 clones; roughly 80% are singletons and the top ten take around 9.3%. This material consisted of PBMCs, taken before anti-PD-1 therapy. These receptors were collected from a human donor with advanced basal cell or squamous cell carcinoma (not recorded which).

This clone came up many times. J is TRBJ1-2 and V is TRBV28; the D is unclear. This CDR3 spans 18 amino acids. Deletions cut 2 bases from V and 3 bases from J, with 22 bases between. Germline lookup yields CDR1 MDHEN and CDR2 SYDVKM. The CDR3 region has the DNA TGTGCCAGCAGTTTAATTACGGTTTCCGGGAGCCTCGACTATGGCTACACCTTC. Translation gives CASSLITVSGSLDYGYTF.

The chain uses TRBV27 and TRBJ2-1; 7 nucleotides match TRBD1. The V gene end was trimmed by 5 bases and the J gene end by 14 bases; junction bases not matched to a gene: 9. The CDR3 extends over 12 amino acids. Looked up from germline, CDR1 is MNHEY and CDR2 is SMNVEV (reference sequence). For the CDR3, the DNA is TGTGCCAGCAGTATGGGACAGATTGAAAAGTTCTTC. It translates to CASSMGQIEKFF.

The CDR3 region has the DNA TGTGCCAGCACGGGGGGTCCGGGTACCCAGTACTTC. Translating it yields CASTGGPGTQYF. The chain carries TRBV2 and TRBJ2-5; 7 nucleotides match TRBD2. This CDR3 contains 12 residues. V was clipped by 7 bases and J by 8 bases; unmatched bases: 7. CDR1 and CDR2 from the germline V gene are SNHLY and FYNNEI.

The V and J genes are TRBV2 and TRBJ2-7, with 7 bases identical to TRBD1. Germline-derived CDR1 and CDR2 are SNHLY and FYNNEI. This CDR3 comprises 12 residues. The junction had 2 bases not matched to a gene; V was cut back by 5 bases and J by 4 bases. CDR3 protein: CASSSQGYEQYF. In DNA form, the CDR3 reads TGTGCCAGCAGTTCACAGGGGTACGAGCAGTACTTC. Full variable domain (outside the CDR3, taken from reference TRBV2 and TRBJ2-7): EPEVTQTPSHQVTQMGQEVILRCVPISNHLYFYWYRQILGQKVEFLVSFYNNEISEKSEIFDDQFSVERPDGSNFTLKIRSTKLEDSAMYFCASSSQGYEQYFGPGTRLTVT.

The CDR3 nucleotides are TGTGCCAGCAGCGGGACTAGCGGACGTTACGAGCAGTACTTC. It encodes CASSGTSGRYEQYF. The chain employs TRBV6-5 and TRBJ2-7; 11 nucleotides line up with TRBD2. The CDR3 is made up of 14 amino acids. V was pared by 6 bases and J by 4 bases, with 5 bases of the junction left unmatched. CDR1 is MNHEY, CDR2 SVGAGI, per germline.

The chain combines TRBV28 with TRBJ2-7; TRBD2 is a possible D gene (7 bases). The CDR3 covers 14 residues. Germline V lookup: CDR1 MDHEN, CDR2 SYDVKM. V was clipped by 6 bases and J by 5 bases, with 17 bases between them. CDR3 residues: CASRSSGGPDEQYF. For the CDR3, the DNA is TGTGCCAGCAGGAGCTCGGGGGGCCCGGACGAGCAGTACTTC.

The chain carries TRBV5-1 and TRBJ1-1; TRBD1 matches 7 bases. Trimming took 7 bases from V and 4 from J; bases not matched to a gene: 7. Germline assignment: CDR1 SGHRS and CDR2 YFSETQ. The CDR3 consists of 13 residues. Here the CDR3 reads CASSQGGTTEAFF. The CDR3 DNA reads TGCGCCAGCTCCCAGGGGGGTACCACTGAAGCTTTCTTT.

This chain uses TRBV7-2 with TRBJ2-5; D not resolved. V shed 5 bases and J shed 4 bases, with 14 bases lying between them. CDR1 and CDR2 from the germline V gene are SGHTA and FQGNSA. This CDR3 region has 14 residues. This chain's CDR3 is CASSPGSGLETQYF. CDR3 DNA: TGTGCCAGCAGCCCAGGCTCTGGGCTAGAGACCCAGTACTTC. The full variable domain, its missing parts supplied by reference TRBV7-2 and TRBJ2-5, is GAGVSQSPSNKVTEKGKDVELRCDPISGHTALYWYRQSLGQGLEFLIYFQGNSAPDKSGLPSDRFSAERTGGSVSTLTIQRTQQEDSAVYLCASSPGSGLETQYFGPGTRLLVL.

The V and J genes are TRBV2 and TRBJ2-5; TRBD1 matches 9 bases. The length of the CDR3 is 16 residues. Looked up from germline, CDR1 is SNHLY and CDR2 is FYNNEI. Unmatched junction bases numbered 10, after V lost 3 bases and J lost 5 bases. The CDR3 region has the DNA TGTGCCAGCAGTGACCTCGGGAGGACAGGGGACGAGACCCAGTACTTC. It is translated as CASSDLGRTGDETQYF.

The chain recombines TRBV7-9 with TRBJ1-4; a possible D gene is TRBD1 (5 bases). The CDR3 is made up of 15 amino acids. Trimming stripped 4 bases from V and 7 bases from J, with 16 bases between. Germline lookup yields CDR1 SEHNR and CDR2 FQNEAQ (reference sequence). In DNA, the CDR3 is TGTGCCAGCAGCTCCGGGCAGGGAGAGCGTGAAAAACTGTTTTTT. As protein: CASSSGQGEREKLFF.

The J gene is TRBJ2-1, the V gene TRBV15; the D is unclear. This CDR3 is built from 17 residues. V was trimmed by 1 base and J by 8 bases, leaving 21 bases between them. In germline, CDR1 is LNHNV, CDR2 YYDKDF (reference sequence). This CDR3 is CATSRGFPATGGDEQFF. The CDR3 DNA reads TGTGCCACCAGCAGAGGGTTTCCCGCGACCGGCGGCGATGAGCAGTTCTTC.

The J gene is TRBJ2-3, the V gene TRBV9; D is undetermined. The length of the CDR3 is 11 residues. Trimming cost V 1 base and J 5 bases, with 2 bases left between them. CDR1 is SGDLS and CDR2 is YYNGEE in the germline V gene. CDR3 region: CASSVIDTQYF. Written as DNA, the CDR3 is TGTGCCAGCAGCGTAATAGATACGCAGTATTTT.

The V call is TRBV15, the J call TRBJ2-1; D uncertain. Germline V lookup: CDR1 LNHNV, CDR2 YYDKDF (reference sequence). This CDR3 has 13 residues. V lost 0 bases to trimming and J lost 7 bases, with 7 bases between them. CDR3 amino acids: CATSRDRRNEQFF. In nucleotides, the CDR3 is TGTGCCACCAGCAGAGATCGAAGGAATGAGCAGTTCTTC.

V gene TRBV6-4 combines with J gene TRBJ2-1; TRBD2 matches 13 bases. The CDR3 runs 17 residues. With V trimmed by 6 bases and J by 7 bases, 12 bases remained unmatched. Germline V gene sequence: CDR1 MRHNA, CDR2 SNTAGT. CDR3 nucleotides: TGTGCCAGCAGCCTAACTAGCGGGAGGGCTTCGAGGAATGAGCAGTTCTTC. Translated, it gives CASSLTSGRASRNEQFF.

The rearrangement uses TRBV12-2 and TRBJ2-2; TRBD2, the table's D call, lacks a check against the DNA. TRBV12-2 is deemed a pseudogene. The CDR3 spans 16 residues. CDR3 DNA: TGTGCAAGTCGCTTAAGGTCGGGGACGAACACCGGGGAGCTGTTTTTT. This codes for CASRLRSGTNTGELFF.